This paragraph covers one T cell receptor (beta chain) sequence. The entry originates in a study of cytomegalovirus exposure and HLA in healthy donors. The trim removed 7 bases at V and 5 bases at J, leaving 8 bases unmatched. The CDR3 covers 15 residues. Germline V gene data show CDR1 as SGHVS and CDR2 as FQNEAQ. 13 Jbeta primers and 60 Vbeta primers were used for the PCR. Assay: immunoSEQ multiplex PCR; the TCRdb copy retains only in-frame clones and omits some. The table records around 190,000 clones, 75% to 85% of them present only once. The sequence derives from a woman aged 50 to 60 in good health and CMV-seronegative. Sequenced material: PBMCs. The V and J genes are TRBV7-8 and TRBJ2-1; 10 nucleotides align to TRBD2. This CDR3 reads CASIPGTSVHNEQFF. DNA for the CDR3: TGTGCCAGCATCCCCGGGACTAGCGTACACAATGAGCAGTTCTTC.